A single sample gave rise to the 28 T cell receptor beta chains below, sequenced in a study of memory B cells and T cells in multiple sclerosis. These receptors have no known antigen. Separate sequencing covered autoproliferating (CFSE-dim) and non-proliferating (CFSE-high) T cells from stimulus-free culture. Replicate wells were pooled after 6 to 8 days of stimulus-free culture of 5x10^7 CFSE-labeled PBMCs. TCRdb's table, derived via immunoSEQ multiplex PCR, lists solely in-frame clones and lacks some. In the table there are some 48,000 clones, approximately 80% of which are singletons. The source material was PBMCs from blood kept in culture. These TCRs come from a human donor with multiple sclerosis.

Comments on this clone: One end of the junction fails to match germline, which may point to a read error. The rearrangement links TRBV7-7 to TRBJ1-3, with D uncertain. The CDR3 consists of 14 residues. Germline lookup yields CDR1 SSHAT and CDR2 FNYEAQ (reference sequence). The CDR3 bases are TGTGCTAGCAGCTTAGGAGGCTCTGGAAACACCATATATTTT. Translating it yields CASSLGGSGNTIYF.

The CDR3 nucleotides are TGTGCCAGCAGTTACGGCCCATCAAGAAACTACAATGAGCAGTTCTTC. It specifies CASSYGPSRNYNEQFF. The V call is TRBV6-5, the J call TRBJ2-1, with D hard to call. The V end was cut by 2 bases, the J end by 3 bases, with 14 bases between. The germline V gene has CDR1 MNHEY and CDR2 SVGAGI. The CDR3 consists of 16 residues.

The V and J genes are TRBV20-1 and TRBJ2-3; D gene unclear. The germline CDR1 and CDR2 sequences are DFQATT and SNEGSKA (reference sequence). V gave up 7 bases and J gave up 3 bases, with 8 bases separating them. This CDR3 is built from 11 residues. In nucleotides, the CDR3 is TGCAGTGTTTGGTTGACAGATACGCAGTATTTT. This encodes CSVWLTDTQYF.

The rearrangement joins TRBV9 to TRBJ1-5, with TRBD1 as a possible D gene (6 bases). CDR1 is SGDLS, CDR2 YYNGEE, per germline. V lost 4 bases, J lost 8 bases, and 10 bases lay in between. This CDR3 comprises 12 residues. CDR3 sequence: CASSKGGEPQHF. In nucleotides, the CDR3 is TGTGCCAGCAGCAAGGGGGGGGAGCCCCAGCATTTT.

This sequence joins TRBV2 and TRBJ2-7; 9 nucleotides align to TRBD2. This CDR3 region has 16 residues. Germline V lookup: CDR1 SNHLY, CDR2 FYNNEI. The ends lost 7 bases at V and 0 bases at J; junction bases unmatched: 10. CDR3 DNA: TGTGCCAGCACCCGAGCGGGAGGACAGGACTCCTACGAGCAGTACTTC. Residues: CASTRAGGQDSYEQYF.

The rearrangement links TRBV14 to TRBJ1-1, with D uncertain. The CDR3 is made up of 17 amino acids. Trimming took 0 bases from V and 1 from J, leaving 15 bases between them. Per germline, CDR1 SGHDN and CDR2 FVKESK. DNA for the CDR3: TGTGCCAGCAGCCAAGATTCCGACCCTTTTCCGAACACTGAAGCTTTCTTT. Its protein is CASSQDSDPFPNTEAFF.

The J gene is TRBJ2-2, the V gene TRBV5-1; 7 positions agree with TRBD1. The V segment lost 6 bases and the J segment 3 bases; nucleotides outside the gene matches: 5. Germline values: CDR1 SGHRS, CDR2 YFSETQ. This CDR3 is built from 14 residues. The chain's CDR3 is CASKGAVDTGELFF. Here the CDR3 DNA reads TGCGCCAGCAAGGGGGCAGTCGACACCGGGGAGCTGTTTTTT.

The genes are TRBV6-6 and TRBJ1-3, with 7 bases lining up with TRBD1. V lost 5 bases and J lost 2; bases outside the gene matches: 9. Germline CDR1 and CDR2: MNHNY and SVGAGI (reference sequence). The CDR3 totals 16 residues. CDR3 sequence reads: CASSTTGTGAGNTIYF. DNA of the CDR3: TGTGCCAGCAGTACCACCGGAACAGGGGCTGGAAACACCATATATTTT.

V and J are TRBV7-9 and TRBJ2-1; D may be TRBD2 (5 bases). V was trimmed by 4 bases and J by 1 base, leaving 14 bases between them. Germline CDR1 is SEHNR and CDR2 is FQNEAQ (reference sequence). This CDR3 has 16 residues. In nucleotides, the CDR3 is TGTGCCAGCAGCTCGAGGGCACTGAGATCCTACAATGAGCAGTTCTTC. Encoded protein: CASSSRALRSYNEQFF.

The chain couples TRBV9 to TRBJ1-2; unclear D gene. Trimming pared 4 bases from V and 5 bases from J, leaving 21 bases between. CDR1 is SGDLS and CDR2 is YYNGEE in the germline V gene. This CDR3 has 16 amino acids. CDR3 loop: CASSPRLGSRLYGYTF. CDR3 nucleotides: TGTGCCAGCAGCCCCCGCCTTGGATCTAGATTATATGGCTACACCTTC.

The chain has TRBV29-1 and TRBJ2-3; D may be TRBD1 (6 bases). Between the trimmed V and J ends, which lost 5 bases and 2 bases, there was a span of 8 bases. This CDR3 comprises 12 residues. Germline loops: CDR1 SQVTM, CDR2 ANQGSEA. The CDR3 spells CSVWGPTDTQYF. The CDR3 region has the DNA TGCAGCGTTTGGGGGCCCACAGATACGCAGTATTTT.

V and J are TRBV2 and TRBJ2-6; the D call may be TRBD1 or TRBD2 (6 bases each). Germline assignment: CDR1 SNHLY and CDR2 FYNNEI. The CDR3 consists of 19 residues. V was cut by 5 bases and J by 0 bases, with 20 bases left in between. Here the CDR3 DNA reads TGTGCCAGCAGTCTGGGACCGATAGGGGGGTTCTCTGGGGCCAACGTCCTGACTTTC. Its protein is CASSLGPIGGFSGANVLTF.

The genes are TRBV2 and TRBJ2-1; 9 nucleotides agree with TRBD1. Trimming took 2 bases from V and 10 from J; bases not matched to a gene: 15. This CDR3 is 17 amino acids long. CDR1 SNHLY and CDR2 FYNNEI come from the germline V gene. The CDR3 loop is CASSESRTGDPALEQFF. CDR3 in DNA: TGTGCCAGCAGTGAAAGTAGGACAGGGGACCCGGCTTTAGAGCAGTTCTTC. Variable domain in full (rest from reference TRBV2 and TRBJ2-1): EPEVTQTPSHQVTQMGQEVILRCVPISNHLYFYWYRQILGQKVEFLVSFYNNEISEKSEIFDDQFSVERPDGSNFTLKIRSTKLEDSAMYFCASSESRTGDPALEQFFGPGTRLTVL.

The chain links TRBV18 to TRBJ1-1; no reliable D call. The germline V and J ends were trimmed by 6 bases and 5 bases, with 13 bases remaining between them. Per the germline V gene, CDR1 is KGHSH and CDR2 is LQKENI. CDR3 size: 13 residues. CDR3 residues: CASSSTDGTEAFF. The DNA of the CDR3 is TGTGCCAGCTCCTCAACGGACGGGACTGAAGCTTTCTTT.

The chain carries TRBV25-1 and TRBJ1-2; 8 nucleotides line up with TRBD1. Germline CDR1 MGHDK, CDR2 SYGVNS. Germline trimming cut 5 bases from V and 8 bases from J; bases unmatched to any gene: 7. The CDR3 covers 13 residues. DNA of the CDR3: TGTGCCAGCAGTCAGGGGGCGATAGTGGGCTACACCTTC. Encoded protein: CASSQGAIVGYTF.

This clone has a single count. The rearrangement joins TRBV18 to TRBJ2-6; D may match TRBD1 or TRBD2 (5 bases each). The length of the CDR3 is 19 residues. Trimming removed 3 bases at V and 0 bases at J, with 18 bases between. From germline, CDR1 is KGHSH and CDR2 LQKENI. This CDR3 is CASSPRGSPTPSGANVLTF. CDR3 coding DNA: TGTGCCAGCTCACCCCGGGGCAGCCCAACCCCCTCTGGGGCCAACGTCCTGACTTTC.

This CDR3 is CAWSGQGYEAFF. The CDR3 DNA is TGTGCCTGGAGTGGACAGGGTTATGAAGCTTTCTTT. The chain combines TRBV30 with TRBJ1-1; 7 bases are a match to TRBD1. The CDR3 length is 12 residues. Per germline, CDR1 GTSNPN and CDR2 SVGIG (reference sequence). The V and J ends lost 1 base and 7 bases, in that order; junction bases with no gene match: 3.

This clone was seen a single time. CDR3 region: CASSQDAGGAYNEQFF. In nucleotides, the CDR3 is TGCGCCAGCAGCCAAGATGCTGGCGGGGCTTACAATGAGCAGTTCTTC. J is TRBJ2-1 and V is TRBV4-1; D is perhaps TRBD2 (6 bases). This CDR3 has 16 residues. Germline V gives CDR1 MGHRA, CDR2 YSYEKL. Trimming stripped 0 bases from V and 4 bases from J, with 13 bases between.

This clone was counted only a few times. This sequence joins TRBV14 and TRBJ2-5, with D possibly matching TRBD1 (5 bases). The CDR3 is 15 amino acids. Germline lookup yields CDR1 SGHDN and CDR2 FVKESK. The V end lost 2 bases, the J end lost 1 base, and 11 bases lay between the germline ends. The CDR3 protein is CASSQLGRAQETQYF. CDR3 DNA sequence: TGTGCCAGCAGCCAACTAGGCAGGGCCCAAGAGACCCAGTACTTC.

The chain links TRBV18 to TRBJ2-3, with a weak D call TRBD1 (6 bases). CDR1 and CDR2 (germline): KGHSH, LQKENI. V shed 2 bases and J shed 2 bases, with 11 bases lying between them. The CDR3 is 15 amino acids. CDR3 coding DNA: TGTGCCAGCTCACCAAGGGACACCGACACAGATACGCAGTATTTT. Translating it yields CASSPRDTDTDTQYF.

The rearrangement joins TRBV6-1 to TRBJ2-7; D possibly corresponds to TRBD2 (6 bases). The CDR3 extends over 14 amino acids. Trimming cost V 6 bases and J 3 bases, with 15 bases left between them. The germline gives CDR1 MNHNS, CDR2 SASEGT. Here the CDR3 DNA reads TGTGCCAGCAGGTCTGCGGGGTTTGGCTACGAGCAGTACTTC. Translated: CASRSAGFGYEQYF.

V usage is TRBV2 and J usage is TRBJ2-5; possibly TRBD1 or TRBD2 for D (5 bases each). The better agreement between TRBJ2-7 and the DNA end casts doubt on the J call. CDR1 and CDR2 (germline): SNHLY, FYNNEI. CDR3 size: 17 residues. The CDR3 protein is CASSEDSWGRSSYEQYF. The CDR3, as DNA: TGTGCCAGCAGTGAAGATTCTTGGGGACGGAGCTCCTACGAGCAGTACTTC.

This chain links TRBV6-1 with TRBJ1-2; 8 bases are shared with TRBD1. The CDR3 length is 15 residues. V lost 2 bases and J lost 5; bases outside the gene matches: 7. Germline V gene data show CDR1 as MNHNS and CDR2 as SASEGT. The CDR3 DNA is TGTGCCAGCAGTGAATCCCAGGGGGCCTCGTATGGCTACACCTTC. The encoded protein is CASSESQGASYGYTF.

This chain connects TRBV4-1 to TRBJ2-7; the D call may be TRBD1 or TRBD2 (5 bases each). This CDR3 is 16 amino acids long. In germline, CDR1 is MGHRA, CDR2 YSYEKL. V was shortened by 3 bases and J by 0 bases, with 15 bases between the two germline ends. CDR3: CASSHPRDLSSYEQYF. As DNA, the CDR3 is TGCGCCAGCAGCCACCCCAGGGACCTTAGCTCCTACGAGCAGTACTTC.

The CDR3 DNA follows: TGTGCCAGTCCCGCGACTAGTTTCACCACAGATACGCAGTATTTT. Protein sequence: CASPATSFTTDTQYF. J is TRBJ2-3 and V is TRBV6-1; the D gene is possibly TRBD2 (6 bases). Trimming shortened V by 9 bases and J by 2 bases, and 18 bases separated the two germline ends. The germline V gene encodes CDR1 MNHNS and CDR2 SASEGT. The CDR3 contains 15 residues.

This clone was counted once. The chain combines TRBV1 with TRBJ2-6; the DNA was not used to check the table's D call, TRBD1. TRBV1 represents a pseudogene. The CDR3 is 18 residues long. The CDR3 loop reads CTSSHFCLCTSRANVLTF. CDR3 nucleotides: TGCACCAGCAGTCATTTTTGTTTGTGCACAAGTCGGGCCAACGTCCTGACTTTC.

The gene calls are TRBV2 and TRBJ1-1; a possible D gene is TRBD1 (5 bases). This CDR3 contains 14 residues. Germline lookup yields CDR1 SNHLY and CDR2 FYNNEI. Trimming cost V 3 bases and J 3 bases, with 11 bases left between them. The CDR3 DNA sequence: TGTGCCAGCAGTGAGCCGGGGGGTCACACTGAAGCTTTCTTT. This translates into CASSEPGGHTEAFF.

The chain recombines TRBV9 with TRBJ1-6; D is undetermined. Germline-derived CDR1 and CDR2 are SGDLS and YYNGEE. The V and J ends lost 3 bases and 0 bases respectively, with 7 bases between them. There are 15 residues in the CDR3. The CDR3 loop reads CASSGGSSYNSPLHF. Written as DNA, the CDR3 is TGTGCCAGCAGCGGGGGAAGCTCCTATAATTCACCCCTCCACTTT. Supplemented by reference TRBV9 and TRBJ1-6, the full variable domain reads DSGVTQTPKHLITATGQRVTLRCSPRSGDLSVYWYQQSLDQGLQFLIQYYNGEERAKGNILERFSAQQFPDLHSELNLSSLELGDSALYFCASSGGSSYNSPLHFGNGTRLTVT.